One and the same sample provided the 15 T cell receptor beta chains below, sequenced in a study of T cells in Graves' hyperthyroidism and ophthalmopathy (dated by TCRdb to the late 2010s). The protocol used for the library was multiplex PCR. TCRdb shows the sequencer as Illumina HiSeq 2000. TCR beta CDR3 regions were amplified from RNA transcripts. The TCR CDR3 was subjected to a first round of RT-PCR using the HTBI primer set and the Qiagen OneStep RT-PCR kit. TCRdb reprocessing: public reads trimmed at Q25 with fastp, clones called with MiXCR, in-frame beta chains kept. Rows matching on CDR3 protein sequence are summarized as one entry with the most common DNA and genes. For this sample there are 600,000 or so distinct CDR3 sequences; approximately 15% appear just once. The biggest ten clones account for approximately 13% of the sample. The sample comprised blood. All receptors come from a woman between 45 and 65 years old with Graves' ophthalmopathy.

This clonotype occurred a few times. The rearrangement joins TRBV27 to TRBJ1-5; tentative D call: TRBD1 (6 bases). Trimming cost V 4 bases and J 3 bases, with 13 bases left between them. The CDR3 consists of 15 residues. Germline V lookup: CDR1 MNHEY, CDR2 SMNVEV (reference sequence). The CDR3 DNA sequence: TGTGCCAGCAGTTCTTACGGGGGCGACAATCAGCCCCAGCATTTT. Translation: CASSSYGGDNQPQHF.

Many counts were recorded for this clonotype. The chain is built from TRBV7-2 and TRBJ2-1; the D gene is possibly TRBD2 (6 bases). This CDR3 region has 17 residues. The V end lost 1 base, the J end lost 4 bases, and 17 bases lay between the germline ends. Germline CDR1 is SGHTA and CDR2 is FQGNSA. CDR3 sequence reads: CASSLEWSSSVYNEQFF. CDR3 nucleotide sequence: TGTGCCAGCAGCTTAGAATGGTCGTCTAGCGTATACAATGAGCAGTTCTTC. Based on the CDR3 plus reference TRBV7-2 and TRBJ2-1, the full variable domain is GAGVSQSPSNKVTEKGKDVELRCDPISGHTALYWYRQSLGQGLEFLIYFQGNSAPDKSGLPSDRFSAERTGGSVSTLTIQRTQQEDSAVYLCASSLEWSSSVYNEQFFGPGTRLTVL.

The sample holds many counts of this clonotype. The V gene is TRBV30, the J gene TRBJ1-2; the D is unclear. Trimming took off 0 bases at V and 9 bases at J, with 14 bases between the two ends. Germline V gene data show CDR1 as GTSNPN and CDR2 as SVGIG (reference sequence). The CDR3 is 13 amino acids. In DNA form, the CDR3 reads TGTGCCTGGAGTGTAGTGGGAGTCGGGAGCTACACCTTC. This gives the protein CAWSVVGVGSYTF.

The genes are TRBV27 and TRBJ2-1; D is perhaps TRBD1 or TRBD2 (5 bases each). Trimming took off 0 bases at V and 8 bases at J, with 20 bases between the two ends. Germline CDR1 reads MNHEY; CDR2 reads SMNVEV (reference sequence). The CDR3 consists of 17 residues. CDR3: CASSLSFGASRAYEQFF. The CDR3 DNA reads TGTGCCAGCAGTTTATCTTTCGGGGCGTCGAGGGCCTATGAGCAGTTCTTC.

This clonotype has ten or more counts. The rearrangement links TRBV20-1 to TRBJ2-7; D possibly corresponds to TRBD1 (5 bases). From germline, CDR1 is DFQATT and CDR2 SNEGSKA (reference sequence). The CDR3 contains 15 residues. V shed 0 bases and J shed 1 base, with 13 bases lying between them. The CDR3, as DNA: TGCAGTGCTAGAGATGGGGCAGGGTTGTCCTACGAGCAGTACTTC. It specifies CSARDGAGLSYEQYF.

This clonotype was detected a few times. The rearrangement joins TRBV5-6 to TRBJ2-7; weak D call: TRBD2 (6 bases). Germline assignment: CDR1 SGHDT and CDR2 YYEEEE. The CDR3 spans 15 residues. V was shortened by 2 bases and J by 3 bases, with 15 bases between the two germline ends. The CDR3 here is CASSFGRLGSYEQYF. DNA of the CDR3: TGTGCCAGCAGCTTCGGAAGACTAGGAAGCTACGAGCAGTACTTC.

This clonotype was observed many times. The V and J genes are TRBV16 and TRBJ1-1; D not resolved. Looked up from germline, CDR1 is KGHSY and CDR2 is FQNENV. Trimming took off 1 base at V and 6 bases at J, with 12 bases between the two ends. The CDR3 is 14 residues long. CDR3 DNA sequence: TGTGCCAGCAGCCAATACCCAGGTTCTCCTGAAGCTTTCTTT. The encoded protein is CASSQYPGSPEAFF.

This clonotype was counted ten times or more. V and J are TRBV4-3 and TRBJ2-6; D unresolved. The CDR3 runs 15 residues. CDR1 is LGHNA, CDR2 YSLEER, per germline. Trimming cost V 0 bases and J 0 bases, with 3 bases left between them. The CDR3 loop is CASSQDSSGANVLTF. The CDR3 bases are TGCGCCAGCAGCCAAGACAGCTCTGGGGCCAACGTCCTGACTTTC.

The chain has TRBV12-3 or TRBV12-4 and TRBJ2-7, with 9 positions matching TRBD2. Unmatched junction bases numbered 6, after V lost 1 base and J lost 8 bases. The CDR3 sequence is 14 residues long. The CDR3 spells CASSLGREGLKQYF. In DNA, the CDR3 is TGTGCCAGCAGTTTAGGGCGGGAGGGCCTTAAGCAGTACTTC.

CDR3 sequence (DNA): TGTGCCACCAGCAGAGATCCCGGGGGGGACCCGGAGACCCAGTACTTC. The encoded protein is CATSRDPGGDPETQYF. The genes are TRBV15 and TRBJ2-5; TRBD2 agrees at 8 bases. In germline, CDR1 is LNHNV, CDR2 YYDKDF (reference sequence). Trimming at V came to 0 bases and at J to 5 bases, leaving 8 bases not matched to a gene. The CDR3 length is 16 residues.

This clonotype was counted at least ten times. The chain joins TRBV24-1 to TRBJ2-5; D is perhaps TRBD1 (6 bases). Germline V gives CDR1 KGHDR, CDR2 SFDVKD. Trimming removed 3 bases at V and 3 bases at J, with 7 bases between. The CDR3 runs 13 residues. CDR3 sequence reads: CATSDHREETQYF. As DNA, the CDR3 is TGTGCCACCAGTGATCACAGGGAAGAGACCCAGTACTTC.

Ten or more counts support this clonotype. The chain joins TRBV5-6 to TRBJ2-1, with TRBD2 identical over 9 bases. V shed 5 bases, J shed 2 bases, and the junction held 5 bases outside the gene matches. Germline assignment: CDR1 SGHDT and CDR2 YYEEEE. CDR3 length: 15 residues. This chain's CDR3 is CASSPSGTAYNEQFF. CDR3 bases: TGTGCCAGCAGTCCTAGCGGGACGGCCTACAATGAGCAGTTCTTC.

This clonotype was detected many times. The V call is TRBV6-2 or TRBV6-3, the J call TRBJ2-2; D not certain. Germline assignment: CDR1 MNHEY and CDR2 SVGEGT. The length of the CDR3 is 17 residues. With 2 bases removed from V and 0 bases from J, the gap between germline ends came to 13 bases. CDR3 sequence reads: CASSYNLGQPNTGELFF. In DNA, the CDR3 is TGTGCCAGCAGTTACAACCTTGGTCAGCCGAACACCGGGGAGCTGTTTTTT.

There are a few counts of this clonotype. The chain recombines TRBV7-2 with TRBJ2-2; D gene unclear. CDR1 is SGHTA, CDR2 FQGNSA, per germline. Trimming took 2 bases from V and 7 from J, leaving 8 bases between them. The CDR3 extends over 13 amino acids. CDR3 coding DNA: TGTGCCAGCAGCTTAAGGGTGCACGGGGAGCTGTTTTTT. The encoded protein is CASSLRVHGELFF.

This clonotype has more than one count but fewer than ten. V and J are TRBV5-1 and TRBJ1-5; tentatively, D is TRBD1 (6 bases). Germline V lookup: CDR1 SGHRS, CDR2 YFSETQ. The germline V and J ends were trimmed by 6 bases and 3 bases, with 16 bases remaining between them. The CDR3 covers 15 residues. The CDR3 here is CASTGHRSANQPQHF. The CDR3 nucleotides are TGCGCCAGCACGGGACATAGGTCGGCCAATCAGCCCCAGCATTTT. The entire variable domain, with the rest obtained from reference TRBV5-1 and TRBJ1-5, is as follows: KAGVTQTPRYLIKTRGQQVTLSCSPISGHRSVSWYQQTPGQGLQFLFEYFSETQRNKGNFPGRFSGRQFSNSRSEMNVSTLELGDSALYLCASTGHRSANQPQHFGDGTRLSIL.